The entry below describes one T cell receptor beta chain. Its antigen is not known. Per donor, one heparinised blood draw averaged approximately 120 mL. Unmatched junction bases numbered 13, after V lost 5 bases and J lost 5 bases. CDR1 SEHNR and CDR2 FQNEAQ come from the germline V gene (reference sequence). This CDR3 has 16 amino acids. The data derive from a study of beta chain features in type 1 diabetes. Overall study results and limits: Among all four CD4+ subsets, Type 1 diabetes patients had TCRB CDR3s that were moderately but significantly shorter.

The sequenced template was cDNA made from the entire isolated RNA. Clones were sequenced by immunoSEQ multiplex PCR, and TCRdb holds only the in-frame ones, with some missing. The sample lists around 500,000 clones, about an eighth occurring once. The sample consisted of naive CD4+ T cells from blood. The sequence came from a woman aged 18-30 years in good health. The chain employs TRBV7-9 and TRBJ2-7; 9 positions agree with TRBD1. CDR3 DNA sequence: TGTGCCAGCAGCCTAAGGGCTGGACAGGGGATCCACGAGCAGTACTTC. Residues: CASSLRAGQGIHEQYF. The whole variable domain, filled in from reference TRBV7-9 and TRBJ2-7, reads DTGVSQNPRHKITKRGQNVTFRCDPISEHNRLYWYRQTLGQGPEFLTYFQNEAQLEKSRLLSDRFSAERPKGSFSTLEIQRTEQGDSAMYLCASSLRAGQGIHEQYFGPGTRLTVT.